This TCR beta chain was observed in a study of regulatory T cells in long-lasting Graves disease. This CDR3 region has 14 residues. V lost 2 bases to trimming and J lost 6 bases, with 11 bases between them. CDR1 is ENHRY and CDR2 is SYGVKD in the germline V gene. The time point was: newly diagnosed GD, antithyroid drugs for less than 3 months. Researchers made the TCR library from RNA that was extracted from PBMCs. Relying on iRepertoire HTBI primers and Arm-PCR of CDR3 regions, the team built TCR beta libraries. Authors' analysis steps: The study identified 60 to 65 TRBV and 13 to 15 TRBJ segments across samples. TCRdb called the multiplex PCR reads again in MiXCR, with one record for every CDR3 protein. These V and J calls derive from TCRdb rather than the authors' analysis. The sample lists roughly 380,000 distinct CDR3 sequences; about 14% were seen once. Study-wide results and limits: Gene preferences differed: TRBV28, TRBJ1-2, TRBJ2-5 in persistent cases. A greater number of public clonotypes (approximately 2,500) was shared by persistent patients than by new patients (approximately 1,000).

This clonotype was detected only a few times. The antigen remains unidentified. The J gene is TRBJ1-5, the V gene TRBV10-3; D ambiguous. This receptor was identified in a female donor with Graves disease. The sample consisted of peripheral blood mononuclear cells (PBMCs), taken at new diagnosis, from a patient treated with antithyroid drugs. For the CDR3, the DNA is TGTGCCATCAGTGAGCTACAGCGTACTCAGCCCCAGCATTTT. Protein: CAISELQRTQPQHF.